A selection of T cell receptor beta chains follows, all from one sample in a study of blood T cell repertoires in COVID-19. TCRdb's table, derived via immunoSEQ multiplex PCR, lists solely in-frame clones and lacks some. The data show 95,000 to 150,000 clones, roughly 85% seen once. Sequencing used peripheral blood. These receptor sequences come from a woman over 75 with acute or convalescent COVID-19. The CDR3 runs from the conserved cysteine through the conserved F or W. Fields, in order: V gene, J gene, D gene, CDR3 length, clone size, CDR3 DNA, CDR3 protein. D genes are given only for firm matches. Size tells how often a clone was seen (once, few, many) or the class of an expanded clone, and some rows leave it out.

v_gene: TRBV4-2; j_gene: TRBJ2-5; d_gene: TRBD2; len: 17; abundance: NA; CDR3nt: TGTGCCAGCAGCCCCCGACTAGCGACCTTCTACCAAGAGACTCAGTACTTC; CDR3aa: CASSPRLATFYQETQYF
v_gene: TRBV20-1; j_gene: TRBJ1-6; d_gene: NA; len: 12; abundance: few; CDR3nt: TGCAGTGCTAGTCAGACAGATTCACCCCTCCACTTT; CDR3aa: CSASQTDSPLHF
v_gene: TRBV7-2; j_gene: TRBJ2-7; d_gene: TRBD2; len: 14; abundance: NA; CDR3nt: TGTGCCAGCAGTCCTACTAGCGGGGCCTACGAGCAGTACTTC; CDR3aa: CASSPTSGAYEQYF
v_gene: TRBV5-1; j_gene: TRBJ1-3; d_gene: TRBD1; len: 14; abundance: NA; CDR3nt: TGCGCCAGCAGCCCAGGGGGTTCTGGAAACACCATATATTTT; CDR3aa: CASSPGGSGNTIYF
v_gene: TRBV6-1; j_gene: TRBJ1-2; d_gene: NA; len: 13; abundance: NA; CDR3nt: TGTGCCAGCAGTGAGATACCAGTCTATGGCTACACCTTC; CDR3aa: CASSEIPVYGYTF
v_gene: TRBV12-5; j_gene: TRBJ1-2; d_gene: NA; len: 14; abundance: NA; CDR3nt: TGTGCTAGTGGTTTGGTACGAGGAATTGATGGCTACACCTTC; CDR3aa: CASGLVRGIDGYTF
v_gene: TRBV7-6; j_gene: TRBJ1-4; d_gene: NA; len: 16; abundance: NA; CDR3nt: TGTGCCAGCAGCTTAGCGTACACAACAACTAATGAAAAACTGTTTTTT; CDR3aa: CASSLAYTTTNEKLFF
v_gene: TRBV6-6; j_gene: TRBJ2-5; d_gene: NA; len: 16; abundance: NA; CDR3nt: TGTGCCAGCAGTTACTCGAGTATAAAACAGTCGGAGACCCAGTACTTC; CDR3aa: CASSYSSIKQSETQYF
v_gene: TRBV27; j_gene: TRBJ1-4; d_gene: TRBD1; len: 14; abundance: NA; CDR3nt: TGTGCCAGCAGTCCAAAAGGGGACAGGGGAAAACTGTTTTTT; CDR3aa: CASSPKGDRGKLFF
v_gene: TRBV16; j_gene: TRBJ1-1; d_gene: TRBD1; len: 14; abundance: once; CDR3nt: TGTGCCAGCAGCCAATCCCTGGGACAGACAGAAGCTTTCTTT; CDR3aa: CASSQSLGQTEAFF
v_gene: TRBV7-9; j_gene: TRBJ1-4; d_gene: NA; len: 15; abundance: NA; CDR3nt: TGTGCCAGCAGCTTTTTCACAGGCTCTGCGGAAAAACTGTTTTTT; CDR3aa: CASSFFTGSAEKLFF
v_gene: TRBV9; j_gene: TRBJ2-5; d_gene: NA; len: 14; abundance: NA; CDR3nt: TGTGCCAGCAGCTACGGGGGGCCCGGAGAGACCCAGTACTTC; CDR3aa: CASSYGGPGETQYF
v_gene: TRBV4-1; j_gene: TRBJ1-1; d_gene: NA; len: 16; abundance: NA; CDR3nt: TGCGCCAGCAGCCAAGAAGCCGCCGTCTTGAACACTGAAGCTTTCTTT; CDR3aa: CASSQEAAVLNTEAFF
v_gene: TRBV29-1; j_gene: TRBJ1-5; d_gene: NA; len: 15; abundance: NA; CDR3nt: TGCAGCGCCTCGATCTCGGGTCGGGGCAATCAGCCCCAGCATTTT; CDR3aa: CSASISGRGNQPQHF
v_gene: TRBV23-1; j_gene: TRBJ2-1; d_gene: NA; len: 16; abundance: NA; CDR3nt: TGCGCCAGCAGTCAATCTGACAGGCGCCGCCAGGATGAGCAGTTCTTC; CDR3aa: CASSQSDRRRQDEQFF
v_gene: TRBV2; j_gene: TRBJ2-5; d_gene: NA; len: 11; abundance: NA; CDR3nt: TGTGCCAGCAAGGGAGAAGAGACCCAGTACTTC; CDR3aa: CASKGEETQYF
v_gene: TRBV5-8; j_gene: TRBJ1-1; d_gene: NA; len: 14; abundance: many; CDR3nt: TGTGCCAGCAGCTTGGCCGGGGGGGGCTCTGAAGCTTTCTTT; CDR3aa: CASSLAGGGSEAFF
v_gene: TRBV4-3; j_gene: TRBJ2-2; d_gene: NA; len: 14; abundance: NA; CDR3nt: TGCGCCAGCAGCCAAGACCGGCGGCCCGGGGAGCTGTTTTTT; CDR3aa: CASSQDRRPGELFF
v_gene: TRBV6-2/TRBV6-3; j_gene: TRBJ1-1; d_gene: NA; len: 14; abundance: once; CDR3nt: TGTGCCAGCAGCCCAATTCGGGGGAACACTGAAGCTTTCTTT; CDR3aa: CASSPIRGNTEAFF
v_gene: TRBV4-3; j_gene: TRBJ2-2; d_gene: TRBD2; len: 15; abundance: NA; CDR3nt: TGCGCCAGCGTCCCGGGACTAGCTGAGGCCGGGGAGCTGTTTTTT; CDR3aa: CASVPGLAEAGELFF
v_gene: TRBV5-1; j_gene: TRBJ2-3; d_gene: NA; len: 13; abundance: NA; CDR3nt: TGCGCCAGCAGCTTGCAGGGCCTAGATACGCAGTATTTT; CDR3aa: CASSLQGLDTQYF
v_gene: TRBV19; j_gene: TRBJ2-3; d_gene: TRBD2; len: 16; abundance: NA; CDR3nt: TGTGCCAGTCGTCTGCGACAGCGGGGGGGCCCAGATACGCAGTATTTT; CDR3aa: CASRLRQRGGPDTQYF
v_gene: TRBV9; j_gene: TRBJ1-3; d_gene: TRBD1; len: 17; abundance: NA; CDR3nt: TGTGCCAGCAGCACCACCGGGACAGGTGCCTCTGGAAACACCATATATTTT; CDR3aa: CASSTTGTGASGNTIYF
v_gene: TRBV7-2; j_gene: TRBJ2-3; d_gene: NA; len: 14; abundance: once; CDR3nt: TGTGCCAGCAGCTGGGGGGGGCAGTCAGATACGCAGTATTTT; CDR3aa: CASSWGGQSDTQYF
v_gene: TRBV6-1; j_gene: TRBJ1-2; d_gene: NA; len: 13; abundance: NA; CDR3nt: TGTGCCAGCAGTGAAAGAGACAGCAATGGCTACACCTTC; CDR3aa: CASSERDSNGYTF
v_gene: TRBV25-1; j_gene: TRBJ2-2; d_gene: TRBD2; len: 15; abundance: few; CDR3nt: TGTGCCAGATTGGGAGGGGACCTGAACACCGGGGAGCTGTTTTTT; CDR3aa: CARLGGDLNTGELFF
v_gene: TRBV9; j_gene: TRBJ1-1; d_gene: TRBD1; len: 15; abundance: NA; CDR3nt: TGTGCCAGCAGCGTAGATGGACAGGGGGATGCTGAAGCTTTCTTT; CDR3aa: CASSVDGQGDAEAFF
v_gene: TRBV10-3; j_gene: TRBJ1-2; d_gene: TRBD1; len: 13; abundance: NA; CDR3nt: TGTGCCATCAGAGTGGACAGGGGAGATGGCTACACCTTC; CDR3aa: CAIRVDRGDGYTF
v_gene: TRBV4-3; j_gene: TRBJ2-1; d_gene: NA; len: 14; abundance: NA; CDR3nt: TGCGCCAGCAGCCAAGCCCCGGCCGTCGGGGAGCAGTTCTTC; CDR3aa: CASSQAPAVGEQFF
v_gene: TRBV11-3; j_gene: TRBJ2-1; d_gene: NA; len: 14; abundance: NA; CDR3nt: TGTGCCAGCAGCTTAGCCAGGGGTTCTGGTGAGCAGTTCTTC; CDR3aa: CASSLARGSGEQFF
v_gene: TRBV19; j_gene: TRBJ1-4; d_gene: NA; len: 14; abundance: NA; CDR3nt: TGTGCCAGTAGTATCCGGACTGAGAATGAAAAACTGTTTTTT; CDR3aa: CASSIRTENEKLFF
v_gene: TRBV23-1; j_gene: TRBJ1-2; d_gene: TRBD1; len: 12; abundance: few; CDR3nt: TGCGCCAGCAGAGGACAGGGATATGGCTACACCTTC; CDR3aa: CASRGQGYGYTF
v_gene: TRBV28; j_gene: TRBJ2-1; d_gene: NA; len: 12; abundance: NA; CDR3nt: TGTGCCAGCAGTTTGAGCTACAATGAGCAGTTCTTC; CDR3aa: CASSLSYNEQFF
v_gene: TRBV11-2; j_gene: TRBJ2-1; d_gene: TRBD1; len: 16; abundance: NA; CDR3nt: TGTGCCAGCAGCTTAATGACAGGGAGCTCCTACAATGAGCAGTTCTTC; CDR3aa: CASSLMTGSSYNEQFF
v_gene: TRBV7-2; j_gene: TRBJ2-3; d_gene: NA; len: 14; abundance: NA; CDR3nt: TGTGCCAGCAGCGCTATCGGGGGTACAGATACGCAGTATTTT; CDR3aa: CASSAIGGTDTQYF
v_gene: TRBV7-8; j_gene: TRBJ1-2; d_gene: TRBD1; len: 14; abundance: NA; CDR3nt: TGTGCCAGCAGCGCCGACAGGGCAAACTATGGCTACACCTTC; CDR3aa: CASSADRANYGYTF
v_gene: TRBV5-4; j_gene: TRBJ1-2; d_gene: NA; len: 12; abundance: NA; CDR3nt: TGTGCCAGCAGTTCCGTCAACTATGGCTACACCTTC; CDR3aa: CASSSVNYGYTF
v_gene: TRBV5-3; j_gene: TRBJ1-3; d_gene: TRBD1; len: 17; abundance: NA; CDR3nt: TGTGCCAGAAGCAAAAGACAGGGACGGGGCTCTGGAAACACCATATATTTT; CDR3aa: CARSKRQGRGSGNTIYF
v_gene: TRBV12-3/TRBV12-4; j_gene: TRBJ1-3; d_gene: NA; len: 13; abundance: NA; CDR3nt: TGTGCCAGCAGCCTTTTCTCTGGAAACACCATATATTTT; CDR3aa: CASSLFSGNTIYF
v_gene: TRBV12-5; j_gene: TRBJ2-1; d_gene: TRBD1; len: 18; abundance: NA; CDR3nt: TGTGCTAGTGGGACAGGGGGCGATTCAACCGGTTACTACAATGAGCAGTTCTTC; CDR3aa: CASGTGGDSTGYYNEQFF
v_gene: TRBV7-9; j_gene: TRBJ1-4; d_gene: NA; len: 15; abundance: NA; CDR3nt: TGTGCCAGCAGCCAGTGGGGGGGGCTGGATGAAAAACTGTTTTTT; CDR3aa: CASSQWGGLDEKLFF
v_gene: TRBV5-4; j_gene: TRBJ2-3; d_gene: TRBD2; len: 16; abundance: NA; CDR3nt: TGTGCCAGCAGTCGGACTAGCGGGGGGAGACCAGATACGCAGTATTTT; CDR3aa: CASSRTSGGRPDTQYF
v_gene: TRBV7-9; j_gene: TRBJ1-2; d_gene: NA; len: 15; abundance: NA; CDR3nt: TGTGCCAGCAGCCTACAGGGTAAAGGGGACTACGGCTACACCTTC; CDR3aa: CASSLQGKGDYGYTF
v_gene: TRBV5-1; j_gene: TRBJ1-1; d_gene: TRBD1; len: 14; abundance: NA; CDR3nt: TGCGCCAGCAGCTTGGAAGTTACGGACAGGGGGCTTTTCTTT; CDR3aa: CASSLEVTDRGLFF
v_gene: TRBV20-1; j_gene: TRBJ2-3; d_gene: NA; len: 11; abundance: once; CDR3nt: TGCAGTGCTTCCCCCGGAGATACGCAGTATTTT; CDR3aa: CSASPGDTQYF
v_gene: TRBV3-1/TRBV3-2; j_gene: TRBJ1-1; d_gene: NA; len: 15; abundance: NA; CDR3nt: TGTGCCAGCAGCCGTCGGGGTACCTCTCTTCAGGCAGCTTTCTTT; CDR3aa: CASSRRGTSLQAAFF
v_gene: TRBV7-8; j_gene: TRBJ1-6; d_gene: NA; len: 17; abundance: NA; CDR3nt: TGTGCCAGCAGCTTAGAGCCGCGGCAGGGCACGAATTCACCCCTCCACTTT; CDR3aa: CASSLEPRQGTNSPLHF
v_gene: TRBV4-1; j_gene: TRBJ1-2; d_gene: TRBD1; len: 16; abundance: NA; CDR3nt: TGCGCCAGCAGCCTCCGGGACAGGGTAAGCAACTATGGCTACACCTTC; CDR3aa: CASSLRDRVSNYGYTF
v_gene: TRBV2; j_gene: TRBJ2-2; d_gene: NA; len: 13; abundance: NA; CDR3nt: TGTGCCAGCAGTGTAAGGGGCACCGGGGAGCTGTTTTTT; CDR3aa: CASSVRGTGELFF
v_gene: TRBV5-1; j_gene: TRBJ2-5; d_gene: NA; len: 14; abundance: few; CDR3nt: TGCGCCAGCAGCAACCAACCAACAGGGGAGACCCAGTACTTC; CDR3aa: CASSNQPTGETQYF
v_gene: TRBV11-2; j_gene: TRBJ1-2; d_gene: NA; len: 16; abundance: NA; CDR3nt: TGTGCCAGCAGCTCCGCAATAGGGGCTGCTAACTATGGCTACACCTTC; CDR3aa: CASSSAIGAANYGYTF
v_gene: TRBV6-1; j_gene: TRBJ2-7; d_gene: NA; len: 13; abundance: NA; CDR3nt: TGTGCCAGCAGTGAACTGGGGCGGCACGAGCAGTACTTC; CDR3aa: CASSELGRHEQYF
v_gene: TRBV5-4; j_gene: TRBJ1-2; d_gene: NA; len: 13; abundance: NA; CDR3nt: TGTGCCAGCTCATGGGGCGCGTCGGATGGCTACACCTTC; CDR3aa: CASSWGASDGYTF
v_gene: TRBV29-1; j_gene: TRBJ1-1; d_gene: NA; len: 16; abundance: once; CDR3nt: TGCAGCGTTATTACGCAGGGGCTCTTGAGGAACACTGAAGCTTTCTTT; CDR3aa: CSVITQGLLRNTEAFF
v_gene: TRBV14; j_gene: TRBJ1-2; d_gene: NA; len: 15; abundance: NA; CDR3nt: TGTGCCAGCAGCCAAGTAGCAGGGTTCCTCTATGGCTACACCTTC; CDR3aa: CASSQVAGFLYGYTF
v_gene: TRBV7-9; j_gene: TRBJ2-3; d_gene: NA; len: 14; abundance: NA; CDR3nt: TGTGCCAGCAGCTTATTTGCGGGCACAGATACGCAGTATTTT; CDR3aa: CASSLFAGTDTQYF
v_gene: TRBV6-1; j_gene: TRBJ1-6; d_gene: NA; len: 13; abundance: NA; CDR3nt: TGTGCCAGCAGTGAAGCGCGGAATTCACCCCTCCACTTT; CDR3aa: CASSEARNSPLHF
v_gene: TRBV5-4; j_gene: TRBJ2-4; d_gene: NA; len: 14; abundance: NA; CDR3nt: TGTGCCAGCAGCTTGAGGAGCCCCAAAAACATTCAGTACTTC; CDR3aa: CASSLRSPKNIQYF
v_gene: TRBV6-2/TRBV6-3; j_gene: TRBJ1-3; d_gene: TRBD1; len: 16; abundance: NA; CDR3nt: TGTGCCAGCAGGCCTGGACAGGTCTTCTCTGGAAACACCATATATTTT; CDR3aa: CASRPGQVFSGNTIYF
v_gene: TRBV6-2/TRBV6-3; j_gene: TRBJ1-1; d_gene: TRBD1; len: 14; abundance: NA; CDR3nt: TGTGCCAGCAGTAACAGGGGGGATGGCACTGAAGCTTTCTTT; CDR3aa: CASSNRGDGTEAFF